The rows below give T cell receptor beta chains drawn from one sample of a study of T cell responses to AZD1222 COVID-19 vaccine. Assay used: immunoSEQ multiplex PCR; TCRdb lists only in-frame clones, some missing. The table lists about 140,000 clones, 85% to 95% of them singletons. The material was peripheral blood, obtained after recovery from COVID-19. The receptors stem from an adult who had recovered from COVID-19. Each CDR3 is given with its conserved first and last residue. Each record gives: V gene, J gene, clone size, D gene, CDR3 DNA, CDR3 protein. D genes are given only for firm matches. Expanded clones get a size class; other rows say once, few or many, or leave the size out.

TRBV28	TRBJ2-5	-	-	TGTGCCAGCAGTCCCCCTGGGGTACAGTCAGGGGCCCAGTACTTC	CASSPPGVQSGAQYF
TRBV6-5	TRBJ2-3	-	-	TGTGCCAGCATGGACGGGAGTACAGATACGCAGTATTTT	CASMDGSTDTQYF
TRBV6-5	TRBJ2-7	-	TRBD1	TGTGCCAGCAGTTATACTACAGGGGGCGCAGTCTACGAGCAGTACTTC	CASSYTTGGAVYEQYF
TRBV6-1	TRBJ1-5	-	-	TGTGCCAGCAGTGAAAAGGGCCAAGGGCCCCAGCATTTT	CASSEKGQGPQHF
TRBV6-1	TRBJ1-1	once	-	TGTGCCAGCAGTGACGCCCTGAACACTGAAGCTTTCTTT	CASSDALNTEAFF
TRBV10-3	TRBJ2-3	-	TRBD1	TGTGCCATCAACCTCGTTGACAGGGCACCAGATACGCAGTATTTT	CAINLVDRAPDTQYF
TRBV6-5	TRBJ2-2	once	TRBD2	TGTGCCAGCAGTTACGGGATAGCGGGAGATGCCGGGGAGCTGTTTTTT	CASSYGIAGDAGELFF
TRBV30	TRBJ1-4	-	-	TGTGCCTGGAGAAGAGGAGGGGCGGATGAAAAACTGTTTTTT	CAWRRGGADEKLFF
TRBV6-2/TRBV6-3	TRBJ2-3	-	-	TGTGCCAGCAGTCTACTAGCACTCACAGATACGCAGTATTTT	CASSLLALTDTQYF
TRBV28	TRBJ1-1	-	-	TGTGCCAGCAGGCTGGACAGTATAGCTGAAGCTTTCTTT	CASRLDSIAEAFF